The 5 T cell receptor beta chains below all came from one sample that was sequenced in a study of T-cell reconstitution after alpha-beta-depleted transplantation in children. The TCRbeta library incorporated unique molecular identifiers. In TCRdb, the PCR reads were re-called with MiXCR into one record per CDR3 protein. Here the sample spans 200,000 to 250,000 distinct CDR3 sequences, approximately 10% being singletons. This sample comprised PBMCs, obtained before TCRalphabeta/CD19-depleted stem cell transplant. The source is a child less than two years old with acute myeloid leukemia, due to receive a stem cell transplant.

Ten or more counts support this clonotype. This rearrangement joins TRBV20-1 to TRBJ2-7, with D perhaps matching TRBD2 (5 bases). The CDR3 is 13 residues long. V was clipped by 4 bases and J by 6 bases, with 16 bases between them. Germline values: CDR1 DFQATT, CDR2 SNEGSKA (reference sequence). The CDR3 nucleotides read TGCAGTGCTATAGGGCGGGCCCGGGTCGAGCAGTACTTC. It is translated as CSAIGRARVEQYF.

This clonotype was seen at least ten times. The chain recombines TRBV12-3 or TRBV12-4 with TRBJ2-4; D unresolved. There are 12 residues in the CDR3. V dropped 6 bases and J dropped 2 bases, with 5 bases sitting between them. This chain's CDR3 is CASSSSKNIQYF. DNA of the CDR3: TGTGCCAGCAGCTCCTCCAAAAACATTCAGTACTTC.

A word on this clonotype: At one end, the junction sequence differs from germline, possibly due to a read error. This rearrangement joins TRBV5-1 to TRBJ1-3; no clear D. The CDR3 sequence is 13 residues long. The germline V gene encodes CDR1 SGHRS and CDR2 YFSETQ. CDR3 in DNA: TGCGCCGGCAGCTTTGGACGGGGAAACACCATATATTTT. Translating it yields CAGSFGRGNTIYF. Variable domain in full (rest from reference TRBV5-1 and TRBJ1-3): KAGVTQTPRYLIKTRGQQVTLSCSPISGHRSVSWYQQTPGQGLQFLFEYFSETQRNKGNFPGRFSGRQFSNSRSEMNVSTLELGDSALYLCAGSFGRGNTIYFGEGSWLTVV.

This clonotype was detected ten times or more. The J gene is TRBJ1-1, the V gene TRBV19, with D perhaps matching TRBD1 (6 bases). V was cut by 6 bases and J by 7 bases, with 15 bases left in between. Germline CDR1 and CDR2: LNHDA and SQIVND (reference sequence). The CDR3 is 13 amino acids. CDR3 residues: CASRETGTSEAFF. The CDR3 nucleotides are TGTGCCAGTAGAGAAACCGGGACAAGTGAAGCTTTCTTT.

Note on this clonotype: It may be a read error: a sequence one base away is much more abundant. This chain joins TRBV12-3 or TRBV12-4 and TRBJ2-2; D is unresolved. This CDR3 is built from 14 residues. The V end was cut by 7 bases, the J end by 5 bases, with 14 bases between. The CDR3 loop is CASTPNGSTGELFF. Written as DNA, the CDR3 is TGTGCCAGCACCCCGAACGGATCTACCGGGGAGCTGTTTTTT.